The 30 T cell receptor beta chains listed next were all sequenced from one sample in a study of blood T cells in healthy people across ages. Then a second PCR, running about 6 to 12 cycles, was carried out with a sample-barcoded 5' primer and a J-beta primer mix. TCRdb used MiXCR to reprocess the 5' RACE reads, holding one entry per CDR3 protein. The profile shows around 1,000,000 distinct CDR3 sequences, around two fifths of them singletons. Sequenced sample: blood. The receptors stem from a man aged 18 to 35 in good health.

The rearrangement joins TRBV10-3 to TRBJ1-4; D might be TRBD1 (6 bases). The CDR3 spans 15 residues. V gave up 0 bases and J gave up 4 bases, with 9 bases separating them. Germline CDR1 is ENHRY and CDR2 is SYGVKD. The CDR3 protein is CAISESRGGNEKLFF. DNA of the CDR3: TGTGCCATCAGTGAGTCGAGAGGGGGTAATGAAAAACTGTTTTTT.

There are a few counts of this clonotype. The CDR3 DNA sequence: TGCGCCAGCAGCTTAGGCGACCAGCGGGATACGCAGTATTTT. Residues: CASSLGDQRDTQYF. The chain employs TRBV5-1 and TRBJ2-3; D may be TRBD2 (5 bases). Germline-derived CDR1 and CDR2 are SGHRS and YFSETQ. This CDR3 has 14 residues. The ends were cut back, 2 bases at V and 6 bases at J, with 13 bases in the middle. The entire variable domain, with the rest obtained from reference TRBV5-1 and TRBJ2-3, is as follows: KAGVTQTPRYLIKTRGQQVTLSCSPISGHRSVSWYQQTPGQGLQFLFEYFSETQRNKGNFPGRFSGRQFSNSRSEMNVSTLELGDSALYLCASSLGDQRDTQYFGPGTRLTVL.

On this clonotype itself: The junction shows a germline mismatch at one end, possibly a read error. The V gene is TRBV4-2, the J gene TRBJ1-1, with 9 nucleotides matching TRBD1. This CDR3 has 14 residues. Germline loops: CDR1 LGHNA, CDR2 YNFKEQ. In nucleotides, the CDR3 is TGTACCAGCAGCCTCGGACAGGGGAGTGATGAAGCTTTCTTT. Protein sequence: CTSSLGQGSDEAFF.

The chain recombines TRBV4-3 with TRBJ2-1; D is undetermined. The J call may be mistaken, given a closer DNA end match to TRBJ2-7. The CDR3 is made up of 16 amino acids. Germline CDR1 is LGHNA and CDR2 is YSLEER. CDR3: CASSQGFRSSYNEQYF. The CDR3 DNA reads as TGCGCCAGCAGCCAAGGGTTCAGAAGCTCCTACAATGAGCAGTACTTC.

The V and J genes are TRBV12-3 or TRBV12-4 and TRBJ2-7, with D hard to call. The V end lost 5 bases, the J end lost 1 base, and 9 bases lay between the germline ends. The CDR3 is 13 amino acids. The CDR3 sequence: CASSARISYEQYF. The CDR3 nucleotides are TGTGCCAGCAGTGCCAGAATTTCCTACGAGCAGTACTTC.

The genes are TRBV7-2 and TRBJ1-5; the D gene is possibly TRBD1 (6 bases). Trimming took off 4 bases at V and 6 bases at J, with 10 bases between the two ends. The CDR3 totals 13 residues. Germline V gives CDR1 SGHTA, CDR2 FQGNSA. The CDR3 spells CASSYTGTQPQHF. The CDR3 bases are TGTGCCAGCAGCTATACAGGGACTCAGCCCCAGCATTTT.

This chain joins TRBV7-9 and TRBJ2-1, with TRBD2 identical over 8 bases. The germline CDR1 and CDR2 sequences are SEHNR and FQNEAQ (reference sequence). The CDR3 consists of 17 residues. V was pared by 1 base and J by 7 bases, with 12 bases of the junction left unmatched. The CDR3 DNA reads as TGTGCCAGCAGCTTAGGCACGGGGGGGGGCCGGAATAATGAGCAGTTCTTC. Amino acid sequence: CASSLGTGGGRNNEQFF.

This chain links TRBV20-1 with TRBJ1-5, with D unresolved. Germline V CDR1 and CDR2: DFQATT, SNEGSKA (reference sequence). The CDR3 has 13 amino acids. The ends were cut back, 3 bases at V and 0 bases at J, with 6 bases in the middle. The CDR3 coding sequence is TGCAGTGCTAGGTACAGTAGCAATCAGCCCCAGCATTTT. Protein sequence: CSARYSSNQPQHF.

The rearrangement joins TRBV4-2 to TRBJ1-1; no firm D call. Germline assignment: CDR1 LGHNA and CDR2 YNFKEQ. Deletions cut 2 bases from V and 4 bases from J, with 14 bases between. This CDR3 region has 15 residues. Here the CDR3 reads CASSQMDGWGTEAFF. The CDR3 nucleotides are TGTGCCAGCAGCCAAATGGACGGTTGGGGCACTGAAGCTTTCTTT.

The rearrangement joins TRBV20-1 to TRBJ2-1; D is perhaps TRBD1 (6 bases). V was cut by 1 base and J by 14 bases, with 18 bases left in between. The CDR3 sequence is 13 residues long. The germline gives CDR1 DFQATT, CDR2 SNEGSKA (reference sequence). For the CDR3, the DNA is TGCAGTGCTAGAGGGGGTTTTTTGGACAGCGAGTTCTTC. Translating it yields CSARGGFLDSEFF.

The V call is TRBV13, the J call TRBJ2-1; D gene ambiguous. The germline CDR1 and CDR2 sequences are PRHDT and FYEKMQ (reference sequence). The V and J ends lost 10 bases and 0 bases respectively, with 19 bases between them. This CDR3 has 16 amino acids. The CDR3 nucleotides are TGTGCCAACTCGAAGGGCCTTTCGAGCTCCTACAATGAGCAGTTCTTC. Translating it yields CANSKGLSSSYNEQFF.

The chain uses TRBV7-3 and TRBJ1-2, with D perhaps TRBD1 (5 bases). This CDR3 is built from 13 residues. Germline CDR1 and CDR2: SGHTA and FQGTGA. V was shortened by 3 bases and J by 8 bases, with 13 bases between the two germline ends. CDR3: CASSFRVRDGYTF. Written as DNA, the CDR3 is TGTGCCAGCAGCTTCAGGGTGCGGGACGGCTACACCTTC.

This clonotype has ten or more counts. This sequence joins TRBV3-1 and TRBJ2-7; TRBD2 agrees at 8 bases. The V gene end was trimmed by 3 bases and the J gene end by 6 bases; junction bases not matched to a gene: 7. Per the germline V gene, CDR1 is LGHDT and CDR2 is YNNKEL (reference sequence). The CDR3 totals 14 residues. CDR3 in DNA: TGTGCCAGCAGCCAGTCCCCGGGGGGGACCGAGCAGTACTTC. Translated, it gives CASSQSPGGTEQYF.

The V and J genes are TRBV5-1 and TRBJ2-2, with unresolved D. V lost 0 bases to trimming and J lost 2 bases, with 5 bases between them. Germline V gives CDR1 SGHRS, CDR2 YFSETQ. This CDR3 is built from 14 residues. CDR3 sequence: CASSLVDNTGELFF. The CDR3 nucleotides read TGCGCCAGCAGCTTGGTAGACAACACCGGGGAGCTGTTTTTT.

This clonotype came up a few times. The V call is TRBV7-9, the J call TRBJ2-1; possibly TRBD1 for D (6 bases). Germline CDR1 is SEHNR and CDR2 is FQNEAQ (reference sequence). The CDR3 consists of 15 residues. The V end lost 5 bases, the J end lost 0 bases, and 11 bases lay between the germline ends. DNA of the CDR3: TGTGCCAGCAGCCACAGGGCCAGCTCCTACAATGAGCAGTTCTTC. This codes for CASSHRASSYNEQFF.

The chain carries TRBV6-6 and TRBJ2-5, with 7 bases aligning to TRBD1. The germline gives CDR1 MNHNY, CDR2 SVGAGI (reference sequence). This CDR3 spans 13 amino acids. Unmatched junction bases numbered 3, after V lost 6 bases and J lost 2 bases. The CDR3 region has the DNA TGTGCCAGCAGACAGGGGATACAAGAGACCCAGTACTTC. Translated, it gives CASRQGIQETQYF.

The chain couples TRBV20-1 to TRBJ2-2; the D gene could be TRBD1 or TRBD2 (5 bases each). There are 15 residues in the CDR3. Germline V lookup: CDR1 DFQATT, CDR2 SNEGSKA (reference sequence). Trimming shortened V by 1 base and J by 3 bases, and 12 bases separated the two germline ends. For the CDR3, the DNA is TGCAGTGCTAGAGGGGACCAATGGGACACCGGGGAGCTGTTTTTT. This translates into CSARGDQWDTGELFF.

CDR3 nucleotide sequence: TGCAGTGCTAGAGATCCGGGCAGGGACCACGCACGATATCAGCCCCAGCATTTT. Residues: CSARDPGRDHARYQPQHF. The V call is TRBV20-1, the J call TRBJ1-5; D perhaps matches TRBD1 (5 bases). CDR1 is DFQATT, CDR2 SNEGSKA, per germline (reference sequence). This CDR3 contains 18 residues. V dropped 0 bases and J dropped 5 bases, with 23 bases sitting between them.

There are many counts of this clonotype. The chain has TRBV6-2 or TRBV6-3 and TRBJ1-2; no firm D call. Deletions cut 7 bases from V and 0 bases from J, with 21 bases between. CDR3 length: 17 residues. Germline lookup yields CDR1 MNHEY and CDR2 SVGEGT. CDR3 sequence: CASIKGWGVNPNYGYTF. CDR3 nucleotide sequence: TGTGCCAGCATCAAGGGTTGGGGTGTAAACCCTAACTATGGCTACACCTTC.

This chain links TRBV12-3 or TRBV12-4 with TRBJ2-7, with 11 nucleotides matching TRBD2. The CDR3 length is 15 residues. V lost 5 bases and J lost 3; bases outside the gene matches: 6. As DNA, the CDR3 is TGTGCCAGCAGTCGGCCTAGCGGGGGGCTCTACGAGCAGTACTTC. Amino acid sequence: CASSRPSGGLYEQYF.

The chain uses TRBV6-4 and TRBJ2-3; no clear D gene. V was trimmed by 2 bases and J by 3 bases, leaving 12 bases between them. The CDR3 is made up of 15 amino acids. Germline V gene data show CDR1 as MRHNA and CDR2 as SNTAGT. This CDR3 is CASSDRPSPTDTQYF. The CDR3 coding sequence is TGTGCCAGCAGTGACAGGCCAAGCCCGACAGATACGCAGTATTTT.

This clonotype was observed a few times. The chain links TRBV2 to TRBJ2-1; 7 bases align to TRBD2. The CDR3 is 17 residues long. Trimming took 3 bases from V and 8 from J; bases not matched to a gene: 16. Germline assignment: CDR1 SNHLY and CDR2 FYNNEI. As DNA, the CDR3 is TGTGCCAGCAGTGACCGGGACTACCGCCCCTTTTTGGATGAGCAGTTCTTC. Protein sequence: CASSDRDYRPFLDEQFF.

V and J are TRBV18 and TRBJ2-1; possibly TRBD1 for D (7 bases). V was trimmed by 4 bases and J by 10 bases, leaving 14 bases between them. Germline V gene sequence: CDR1 KGHSH, CDR2 LQKENI. CDR3 length: 13 amino acids. CDR3 in amino acids: CASSREVTGEQFF. The CDR3 coding sequence is TGTGCCAGCTCACGGGAGGTGACAGGGGAGCAGTTCTTC.

The chain combines TRBV20-1 with TRBJ1-1; D might be TRBD1 (5 bases). V lost 7 bases and J lost 5, with 20 bases in between. Germline V gene sequence: CDR1 DFQATT, CDR2 SNEGSKA (reference sequence). CDR3 length equals 14 residues. CDR3 in amino acids: CSVQRASEGTEAFF. CDR3 bases: TGCAGTGTCCAGAGGGCTAGTGAGGGGACTGAAGCTTTCTTT.

The chain carries TRBV12-3 or TRBV12-4 and TRBJ2-3; a weak D match, TRBD2 (5 bases). The CDR3 extends over 12 amino acids. The V gene lost 3 bases and the J gene lost 8 bases, with 9 bases spanning the gap. CDR3 sequence: CASSLYAGTQYF. Written as DNA, the CDR3 is TGTGCCAGCAGTTTGTACGCGGGTACGCAGTATTTT.

The sample holds many counts of this clonotype. The chain combines TRBV20-1 with TRBJ2-1, with TRBD2 matching 8 bases. Trimming cost V 3 bases and J 6 bases; bases outside gene matches: 7. This CDR3 region has 14 residues. Germline loops: CDR1 DFQATT, CDR2 SNEGSKA (reference sequence). The CDR3 region has the DNA TGCAGTGCTAGCCCAGCGGGGGACGGCAATGAGCAGTTCTTC. It yields the protein CSASPAGDGNEQFF.

This clonotype has more than one count but fewer than ten. The genes are TRBV5-1 and TRBJ2-5; 10 positions agree with TRBD2. CDR1 SGHRS and CDR2 YFSETQ come from the germline V gene. The CDR3 has 15 residues. V was pared by 2 bases and J by 4 bases, with 5 bases of the junction left unmatched. Here the CDR3 reads CASSFSSGGLETQYF. Written as DNA, the CDR3 is TGCGCCAGCAGCTTCTCTAGCGGGGGCCTAGAGACCCAGTACTTC.

The chain links TRBV5-5 to TRBJ2-3; D perhaps matches TRBD1 (5 bases). The V end was cut by 4 bases, the J end by 5 bases, with 14 bases between. Looked up from germline, CDR1 is SGHKS and CDR2 is YYEKEE (reference sequence). The length of the CDR3 is 14 residues. In DNA form, the CDR3 reads TGTGCCAGCAGCGAAAGGACATCGAGAGATACGCAGTATTTT. It encodes CASSERTSRDTQYF.

In its sample, this clonotype was seen once. CDR3 sequence reads: CSAPGGSQETQYF. The CDR3 DNA sequence: TGCAGTGCCCCGGGCGGTTCACAAGAGACCCAGTACTTC. The rearrangement joins TRBV20-1 to TRBJ2-5; D gene unclear. Deletions cut 6 bases from V and 2 bases from J, with 13 bases between. Germline CDR1 and CDR2: DFQATT and SNEGSKA (reference sequence). This CDR3 region has 13 residues.

The V call is TRBV12-3 or TRBV12-4, the J call TRBJ2-1; D is perhaps TRBD1 (6 bases). The CDR3 length is 16 residues. The germline V and J ends were trimmed by 7 bases and 0 bases, with 16 bases remaining between them. CDR3 DNA sequence: TGTGCCAGCAACGTATATGGGGGCTTCTCCTACAATGAGCAGTTCTTC. Protein sequence: CASNVYGGFSYNEQFF.